This passage covers 26 T cell receptor beta chains from one sample sequenced in a study of blood T cells in healthy people across ages. The use of a sample-barcoded 5' primer and a J-beta primer mix characterized a second PCR of about 6 to 11 cycles. TCRdb independently ran MiXCR on the 5' RACE reads; one entry per CDR3 protein. The sample yields 1.5 million or so distinct CDR3 sequences, 42% seen once. Sequencing used blood. The source of these receptors is a woman between 18 and 29 years old in good health.

This clonotype has just a few counts. The chain is built from TRBV27 and TRBJ1-5, with a weak D call TRBD1 (5 bases). The CDR3 sequence is 15 residues long. V lost 5 bases, J lost 3 bases, and 14 bases lay in between. The germline V gene has CDR1 MNHEY and CDR2 SMNVEV (reference sequence). CDR3 residues: CASSPGQGVNQPQHF. The CDR3 region has the DNA TGTGCCAGCAGTCCGGGGCAGGGTGTCAATCAGCCCCAGCATTTT.

This chain uses TRBV20-1 with TRBJ2-4, with a possible D match to TRBD2 (6 bases). The J call may be in error: the DNA end matches TRBJ2-7 better. The length of the CDR3 is 14 residues. CDR1 DFQATT and CDR2 SNEGSKA come from the germline V gene (reference sequence). This CDR3 reads CSASDLAKTYEQYF. The CDR3 DNA is TGCAGTGCTAGCGACCTAGCGAAAACCTACGAGCAGTACTTC.

The gene calls are TRBV20-1 and TRBJ2-3; TRBD1 agrees at 9 bases. V lost 3 bases, J lost 3 bases, and 7 bases stayed unmatched. CDR3 length: 15 residues. Germline V lookup: CDR1 DFQATT, CDR2 SNEGSKA (reference sequence). The CDR3 sequence: CSASPSDRGTDTQYF. The CDR3 DNA reads as TGCAGTGCTAGTCCCTCGGACAGGGGAACAGATACGCAGTATTTT.

This clonotype occurred a few times. V usage is TRBV4-1 and J usage is TRBJ1-1; 10 nucleotides line up with TRBD1. V shed 1 base, J shed 2 bases, and the junction held 10 bases outside the gene matches. Germline V gene sequence: CDR1 MGHRA, CDR2 YSYEKL. CDR3 length equals 18 residues. The CDR3 bases are TGCGCCAGCAGCCAAGGGGCCGGGACAGGGGAAAGAAACACTGAAGCTTTCTTT. Protein: CASSQGAGTGERNTEAFF.

The chain employs TRBV19 and TRBJ1-5, with TRBD1 matching over 11 bases. From germline, CDR1 is LNHDA and CDR2 SQIVND (reference sequence). The CDR3 spans 16 residues. Losses at the gene ends were 4 bases for V and 6 bases for J; bases not matched to a gene: 8. The CDR3 DNA reads TGTGCCAGTAGTACCCCGGACAGGGGGCAGGGTCAGCCCCAGCATTTT. Translated: CASSTPDRGQGQPQHF.

This clonotype showed up just once. This sequence joins TRBV20-1 and TRBJ2-2; 8 bases fit TRBD2. The CDR3 loop spans 15 amino acids. The germline V gene has CDR1 DFQATT and CDR2 SNEGSKA (reference sequence). The V and J ends lost 2 bases and 4 bases, in that order; junction bases with no gene match: 6. The CDR3 coding sequence is TGCAGTGCTAGACCCCGGGAGGGCAGCACCGGGGAGCTGTTTTTT. Translating gives CSARPREGSTGELFF.

The gene calls are TRBV20-1 and TRBJ2-3, with D tentatively TRBD2 (6 bases). V was clipped by 4 bases and J by 2 bases, with 10 bases between them. CDR3 size: 13 residues. CDR1 and CDR2 from the germline V gene are DFQATT and SNEGSKA (reference sequence). Written as DNA, the CDR3 is TGCAGTGCTACCCGACTAGACACAGATACGCAGTATTTT. Translated, it gives CSATRLDTDTQYF.

This clonotype came up a few times. This chain joins TRBV20-1 and TRBJ2-5; D is unclear. Germline CDR1 and CDR2: DFQATT and SNEGSKA (reference sequence). V shed 6 bases and J shed 5 bases, with 13 bases lying between them. This CDR3 spans 12 amino acids. CDR3 loop: CSALTDGETQYF. The CDR3 DNA reads TGCAGTGCCTTGACGGACGGGGAGACCCAGTACTTC.

In its sample, this clonotype was seen a few times. For the CDR3, the DNA is TGTTTGGGGGGGGGCCGACGCTCCTACAATGAGCAGTTCTTC. Its protein is CLGGGRRSYNEQFF. This rearrangement joins TRBV11-2 to TRBJ2-1; weak D call: TRBD2 (7 bases). Germline V gene lookup returns CDR1 SGHAT and CDR2 FQNNGV. This CDR3 spans 14 amino acids.

The V and J genes are TRBV7-6 and TRBJ2-5, with a tentative D call TRBD2 (6 bases). Germline V gives CDR1 SGHVS, CDR2 FNYEAQ. There are 18 residues in the CDR3. Trimming took 6 bases from V and 3 from J, leaving 26 bases between them. Here the CDR3 reads CASSRPLRTKTYKETQYF. CDR3 in DNA: TGTGCCAGCAGTCGACCATTACGGACTAAGACTTATAAAGAGACCCAGTACTTC.

The chain carries TRBV5-1 and TRBJ2-5, with D perhaps matching TRBD2 (5 bases). The J call may be incorrect, as the DNA end agrees better with TRBJ2-7. CDR1 and CDR2 (germline): SGHRS, YFSETQ. CDR3 length: 13 amino acids. The CDR3 reads CASSLADRGEQYF. In DNA, the CDR3 is TGCGCCAGCAGCTTGGCAGATCGGGGCGAGCAGTACTTC.

This clonotype was detected only a few times. V gene TRBV12-3 or TRBV12-4 combines with J gene TRBJ2-1; D perhaps matches TRBD2 (5 bases). The CDR3 has 13 residues. V was shortened by 7 bases and J by 5 bases, with 12 bases between the two germline ends. CDR3 coding DNA: TGTGCCAGCACCCCCAAGCGGAACAATGAGCAGTTCTTC. Translating gives CASTPKRNNEQFF.

V and J are TRBV29-1 and TRBJ2-3; D is uncertain. Trimming shortened V by 4 bases and J by 0 bases, and 8 bases separated the two germline ends. Germline V CDR1 and CDR2: SQVTM, ANQGSEA. The CDR3 runs 13 residues. CDR3 region: CSVGRVSTDTQYF. The CDR3 nucleotides read TGCAGCGTTGGTAGGGTTAGCACAGATACGCAGTATTTT.

The chain is built from TRBV5-6 and TRBJ1-1; weak D call: TRBD1 (5 bases). The CDR3 is made up of 16 amino acids. Trimming took off 3 bases at V and 5 bases at J, with 20 bases between the two ends. Germline loops: CDR1 SGHDT, CDR2 YYEEEE. This CDR3 is CASSSLGNSWGTEAFF. DNA of the CDR3: TGTGCCAGCAGCTCCTTGGGAAACAGTTGGGGGACTGAAGCTTTCTTT.

This clonotype was counted a few times. V and J are TRBV18 and TRBJ1-2; a weak D match, TRBD1 (5 bases). Germline CDR1 KGHSH, CDR2 LQKENI. CDR3 length: 14 amino acids. The ends were cut back, 3 bases at V and 4 bases at J, with 12 bases in the middle. The CDR3 here is CASSPGDLGYGYTF. The CDR3 nucleotides read TGTGCCAGCTCACCCGGGGACCTGGGCTATGGCTACACCTTC.

The chain couples TRBV9 to TRBJ2-7, with 7 bases aligning to TRBD2. V trimming: 2 bases; J trimming: 0 bases; junction bases outside the gene matches: 8. Germline CDR1 is SGDLS and CDR2 is YYNGEE. The CDR3 length is 16 residues. CDR3 nucleotide sequence: TGTGCCAGCAGCGTCGGATCAGCGGGGAGCTCCTACGAGCAGTACTTC. This codes for CASSVGSAGSSYEQYF. Combining the CDR3 with reference TRBV9 and TRBJ2-7 gives the whole variable domain DSGVTQTPKHLITATGQRVTLRCSPRSGDLSVYWYQQSLDQGLQFLIQYYNGEERAKGNILERFSAQQFPDLHSELNLSSLELGDSALYFCASSVGSAGSSYEQYFGPGTRLTVT.

This clonotype was observed a handful of times. The genes are TRBV20-1 and TRBJ1-2; D unresolved. V was clipped by 2 bases and J by 0 bases, with 7 bases between them. The CDR3 extends over 13 amino acids. Germline V lookup: CDR1 DFQATT, CDR2 SNEGSKA (reference sequence). The CDR3 reads CSARPPANYGYTF. The CDR3 coding sequence is TGCAGTGCTAGACCCCCTGCTAACTATGGCTACACCTTC.

This chain uses TRBV6-1 with TRBJ2-7, with a possible D match to TRBD1 (5 bases). The germline V gene has CDR1 MNHNS and CDR2 SASEGT. Trimming shortened V by 6 bases and J by 2 bases, and 23 bases separated the two germline ends. This CDR3 comprises 17 residues. The CDR3 DNA sequence: TGTGCCAGCAGCCAGACAGCAGCCCTAAGCTCAGCCTACGAGCAGTACTTC. Protein sequence: CASSQTAALSSAYEQYF.

In this sample, this clonotype turned up a few times. The chain is built from TRBV11-2 and TRBJ2-1, with TRBD1 as a possible D gene (6 bases). V lost 2 bases to trimming and J lost 6 bases, with 11 bases between them. The CDR3 sequence is 14 residues long. Germline CDR1 SGHAT, CDR2 FQNNGV. This chain's CDR3 is CASSLNRVGNEQFF. CDR3 coding DNA: TGTGCCAGCAGCTTAAACAGGGTAGGCAATGAGCAGTTCTTC.

A few counts support this clonotype. This rearrangement joins TRBV20-1 to TRBJ1-2, with D possibly TRBD1 on 5 matching bases. The V end was cut by 6 bases, the J end by 1 base, with 12 bases between. Germline CDR1 reads DFQATT; CDR2 reads SNEGSKA (reference sequence). This CDR3 is built from 13 residues. The CDR3 sequence: CSAPQDFNYGYTF. DNA for the CDR3: TGCAGTGCCCCACAGGATTTTAACTATGGCTACACCTTC.

This clonotype was seen many times. The rearrangement uses TRBV7-2 and TRBJ1-2, with TRBD1 identical over 10 bases. The CDR3 consists of 14 residues. Germline CDR1 is SGHTA and CDR2 is FQGNSA. Trimming removed 2 bases from V and 6 bases from J; junction bases left unmatched: 3. In DNA form, the CDR3 reads TGTGCCAGCAGCTTATCTGGGACAGGGGATGGCTACACCTTC. Residues: CASSLSGTGDGYTF. The whole variable domain, filled in from reference TRBV7-2 and TRBJ1-2, reads GAGVSQSPSNKVTEKGKDVELRCDPISGHTALYWYRQSLGQGLEFLIYFQGNSAPDKSGLPSDRFSAERTGGSVSTLTIQRTQQEDSAVYLCASSLSGTGDGYTFGSGTRLTVV.

This clonotype was found a few times. The chain uses TRBV7-9 and TRBJ1-1; D is unresolved. CDR3 length: 13 amino acids. The germline gives CDR1 SEHNR, CDR2 FQNEAQ (reference sequence). V was pared by 3 bases and J by 1 base, with 6 bases between. The CDR3 protein is CASSFTANTEAFF. In DNA, the CDR3 is TGTGCCAGCAGCTTTACAGCGAACACTGAAGCTTTCTTT.

The chain is built from TRBV6-4 and TRBJ2-1, with D perhaps given as TRBD1 or TRBD2 (5 bases each). The length of the CDR3 is 13 residues. Germline values: CDR1 MRHNA, CDR2 SNTAGT. V shed 3 bases and J shed 10 bases, with 13 bases lying between them. The CDR3 reads CASSEPSRGEQFF. The CDR3 DNA reads as TGTGCCAGCAGTGAACCTTCCCGGGGCGAGCAGTTCTTC.

The chain has TRBV20-1 and TRBJ2-5, with 15 positions matching TRBD2. Germline V CDR1 and CDR2: DFQATT, SNEGSKA (reference sequence). V was clipped by 3 bases and J by 2 bases; unmatched bases: 7. This CDR3 is built from 17 residues. The CDR3, as DNA: TGCAGTGCTAGTGGGGGGACTAGCGGGGGGCCACAAGAGACCCAGTACTTC. Amino acids: CSASGGTSGGPQETQYF.

V usage is TRBV29-1 and J usage is TRBJ2-5, with TRBD2 identical over 13 bases. The germline CDR1 and CDR2 sequences are SQVTM and ANQGSEA. The CDR3 is 16 residues long. Losses at the gene ends were 7 bases for V and 5 bases for J; bases not matched to a gene: 13. This CDR3 is CSGLRTSGSNWETQYF. As DNA, the CDR3 is TGCAGCGGCCTAAGGACTAGCGGGAGTAATTGGGAGACCCAGTACTTC.

The chain employs TRBV30 and TRBJ2-7; 9 bases match TRBD1. Germline V CDR1 and CDR2: GTSNPN, SVGIG (reference sequence). This CDR3 is built from 13 residues. V lost 3 bases and J lost 6; bases outside the gene matches: 6. CDR3 DNA: TGTGCCTGGAGACGGACAGGGGAACCCGAGCAGTACTTC. This encodes CAWRRTGEPEQYF.